This entry features one T cell receptor (beta chain) sequence. J lost 5 bases, V lost 0 bases, and 5 bases had no gene match. The CDR3 sequence is 16 residues long. Germline V lookup: CDR1 GTSNPN, CDR2 SVGIG (reference sequence). The data were obtained in a study of blood T cell repertoires in COVID-19. Study summary: Acute and convalescent COVID-19 specimens originated in the United States, Italy and Spain.

In the original processing: For nucleated cells, counts were estimated from reference gene primer amplification. Produced via immunoSEQ multiplex PCR; TCRdb's table is partial and in-frame only. The V and J calls and clone size come from that table; D and trimming were worked out from the DNA. The sample yields 160,000 or so clones, roughly 84% seen once. This chain connects TRBV30 to TRBJ2-5; TRBD2 agrees at 14 bases. The specimen sequenced was peripheral blood. This receptor was identified in a woman aged 45-60 years with COVID-19, enrolled during active disease. The CDR3 coding sequence is TGTGCCTGGAGTGTCGGACTAGCGGGGGGCAGGGAGACCCAGTACTTC. Amino acids: CAWSVGLAGGRETQYF. Full variable domain (remainder filled in from reference TRBV30 and TRBJ2-5): SQTIHQWPATLVQPVGSPLSLECTVEGTSNPNLYWYRQAAGRGLQLLFYSVGIGQISSEVPQNLSASRPQDRQFILSSKKLLLSDSGFYLCAWSVGLAGGRETQYFGPGTRLLVL.